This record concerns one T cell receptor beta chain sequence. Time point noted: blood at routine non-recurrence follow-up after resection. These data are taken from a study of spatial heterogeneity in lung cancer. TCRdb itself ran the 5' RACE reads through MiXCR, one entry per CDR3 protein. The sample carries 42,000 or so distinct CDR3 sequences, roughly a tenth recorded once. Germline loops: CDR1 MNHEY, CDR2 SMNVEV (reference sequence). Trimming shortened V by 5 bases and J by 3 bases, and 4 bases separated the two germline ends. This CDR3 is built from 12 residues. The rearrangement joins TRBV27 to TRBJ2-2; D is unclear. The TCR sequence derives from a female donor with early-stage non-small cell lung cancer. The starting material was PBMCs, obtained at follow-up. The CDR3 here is CASSPHTGELFF. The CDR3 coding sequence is TGTGCCAGCAGTCCTCACACCGGGGAGCTGTTTTTT.